The table lists the clone carrying this TCR beta chain with many counts. This sample is part of a study of T-cell reconstitution after alpha-beta-depleted transplantation in children. CDR1 is MNHEY, CDR2 SVGEGT, per germline. There are 13 residues in the CDR3. V trimming: 8 bases; J trimming: 3 bases; junction bases outside the gene matches: 1. The library targeted TCRbeta and was prepared with unique molecular identifiers. TCRdb recomputed calls from the PCR reads with MiXCR, one row per CDR3 protein. The sample holds almost 500,000 distinct CDR3 sequences, roughly an eighth seen once. Sequences were derived from PBMCs from the stem cell graft donor, sampled from the stem cell graft. The chain is built from TRBV6-2 or TRBV6-3 and TRBJ2-1; 10 bases map to TRBD2. This receptor was identified in a human donor who donated a stem cell graft to a child with combined immunodeficiency. In DNA, the CDR3 is TGTGCCAGCGGACTAGCGGACTACAATGAGCAGTTCTTC. It encodes CASGLADYNEQFF.